These T cell receptor beta chains were read from a single sample in a study of chemoradiotherapy in HPV16-positive cancers. TCRdb's table, derived via immunoSEQ multiplex PCR, lists solely in-frame clones and lacks some. The sample holds 13,000 to 15,000 clones; approximately 91% are singletons and the top ten take roughly 2.5%. Sequences were derived from blood, sampled from a patient who underwent chemoradiotherapy. Receptors originate from a human donor with HPV-associated anogenital cancer. Each CDR3 is given with its conserved first and last residue. The D gene is left open where the match is weak.

NA	TRBV7-2	TRBJ1-5	CASSPHTTGSQPQHF
TRBD1	TRBV14	TRBJ2-6	CASTTGTGFSGANVLTF
TRBD2	TRBV7-3	TRBJ2-7	CASSLQPRRGGHYEQYF
TRBD2	TRBV2	TRBJ2-7	CASSAGTSGDYEQYF
TRBD1	TRBV19	TRBJ1-1	CASTDTGVNTEAFF
NA	TRBV6-5	TRBJ1-3	CASSYIFGGSGNTIYF
NA	TRBV7-2	TRBJ1-2	CASSLQGYGYTF
NA	TRBV18	TRBJ2-1	CASSHQRVDEQFF
NA	TRBV6-1	NA	CASSDTGPYEQYF
NA	TRBV7-9	TRBJ2-7	CASSRTEGISYEQYF
NA	TRBV11-2	TRBJ1-2	CASRLGGKEGYTF
TRBD2	TRBV7-9	TRBJ2-1	CASSFAGGASREQFF
NA	TRBV7-3	TRBJ2-1	CASSLNAYNEQFF
NA	TRBV20-1	TRBJ2-1	CSVLPGIEQFF
NA	TRBV6-6	TRBJ2-7	CASRPRAYEQYF
TRBD2	TRBV11-2	TRBJ2-1	CASSATTSGPSGQFF
NA	TRBV6-5	TRBJ2-1	CASTGWGHTYNEQFF
TRBD2	TRBV7-2	TRBJ2-7	CASSSTSGYYEQYF
NA	TRBV19	TRBJ1-5	CASSMAGYANQPQHF
TRBD1	TRBV6-1	TRBJ1-4	CASTLGQGEKLFF
NA	TRBV2	TRBJ1-5	CASSVRGNNQPQHF
NA	TRBV4-2	TRBJ2-7	CASSESPGGIYEQYF
TRBD2	TRBV6-1	TRBJ2-3	CASSEPSGGGTDTQYF
NA	TRBV7-2	TRBJ2-2	CASRDFNTGELFF
NA	TRBV7-9	TRBJ2-3	CASSLVLGGLTDTQYF
NA	TRBV18	TRBJ1-1	CASSPKERMNTEAFF
NA	TRBV4-3	TRBJ2-7	CASSQGLDNHYEQYF
NA	TRBV30	TRBJ1-3	CAWRERLIGNTIYF
TRBD1	TRBV14	TRBJ2-7	CASSHGTGTYEQYF
NA	TRBV19	TRBJ1-5	CASSQSHRARNQPQHF
NA	TRBV4-1	TRBJ1-6	CASSHPLEGYNSPLHF
TRBD1	TRBV18	TRBJ2-3	CASSPGQYTDTQYF
NA	TRBV11-3	TRBJ2-3	CASSWTSTDTQYF
NA	TRBV19	TRBJ1-2	CASSPRLGGPEDGYTF
TRBD1	TRBV7-9	TRBJ2-7	CASSWDRPSYEQYF
TRBD1	TRBV7-8	TRBJ2-5	CASSQGQEQETQYF
NA	TRBV2	TRBJ2-5	CASRSTETQYF
NA	TRBV2	TRBJ2-2	CASNGRWVRELFF
NA	TRBV19	TRBJ2-7	CASSMGFRSYEQYF
NA	TRBV5-4	TRBJ2-5	CASLPGGTETQYF
NA	TRBV2	TRBJ2-7	CASSESWGAHVYEQYF
NA	TRBV30	TRBJ1-6	CAWSHYRGNNSPLHF
NA	TRBV19	TRBJ2-7	CASSETSYEQYF
NA	TRBV19	TRBJ1-1	CASSIKFSTISEAFF
TRBD1	TRBV4-1	TRBJ1-5	CASSQVPGQVREQPQHF